This T cell receptor (beta chain) appears in the sequencing data of a study of control samples from healthy donors and cancer patients. Using immunoSEQ multiplex PCR, the repertoire was profiled, and TCRdb retains in-frame clones only, with some absent. The sample shows about 58,000 clones, about 89% of them seen only once. The CDR3 is 12 amino acids. V lost 3 bases and J 3 bases, leaving 4 bases between the germline ends. Germline values: CDR1 LNHDA, CDR2 SQIVND (reference sequence). The chain has TRBV19 and TRBJ2-3; D is unclear. The clonotype comes from a woman aged 60-70 years with lung cancer. Sequencing input: PBMCs. The CDR3 loop is CASSIQTDTQYF. The CDR3 DNA sequence: TGTGCCAGTAGTATCCAAACAGATACGCAGTATTTT.